This section outlines one T cell receptor beta chain sequence together with its context. The CDR3 runs 12 residues. From germline, CDR1 is SQVTM and CDR2 ANQGSEA. Clones were read by immunoSEQ multiplex PCR, and TCRdb kept only the in-frame ones, dropping some. The sample lists about 200,000 clones, approximately 86% occurring once. The data stem from a study of blood T cell repertoires in COVID-19. This receptor was obtained from a man aged 55 to 70 with COVID-19, enrolled during active disease. The V gene is TRBV29-1, the J gene TRBJ2-5; 7 bases fit TRBD1. The material sequenced was peripheral blood. DNA for the CDR3: TGCGGATTAGGGACAGCCCGCGAGACCCAGTACTTC. This codes for CGLGTARETQYF.